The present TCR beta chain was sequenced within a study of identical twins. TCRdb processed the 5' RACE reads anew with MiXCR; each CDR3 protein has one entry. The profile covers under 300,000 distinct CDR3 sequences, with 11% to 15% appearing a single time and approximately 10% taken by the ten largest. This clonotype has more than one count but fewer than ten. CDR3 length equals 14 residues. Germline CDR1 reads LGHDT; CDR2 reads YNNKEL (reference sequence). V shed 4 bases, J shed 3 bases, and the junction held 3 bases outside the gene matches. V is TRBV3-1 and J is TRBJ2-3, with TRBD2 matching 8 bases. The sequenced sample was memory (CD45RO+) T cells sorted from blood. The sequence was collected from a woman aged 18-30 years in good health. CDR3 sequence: CASSRGGWTDTQYF. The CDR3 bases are TGTGCCAGCAGCCGCGGGGGGTGGACAGATACGCAGTATTTT.